One sample yielded the 26 T cell receptor beta chains listed below, sequenced in a study of cytomegalovirus exposure and HLA in healthy donors. PCR amplification relied on 60 Vbeta primers (plus 13 Jbeta primers). Clones were sequenced by immunoSEQ multiplex PCR, and TCRdb holds only the in-frame ones, with some missing. The sample contains approximately 85,000 clones, about four fifths of which appear only once. Sequencing was carried out using PBMCs. The receptors stem from a man aged 25-45 years in good health and CMV-seronegative.

The rearrangement joins TRBV6-1 to TRBJ2-7; D perhaps matches TRBD1 (5 bases). The CDR3 loop spans 17 amino acids. V was trimmed by 4 bases and J by 4 bases, leaving 23 bases between them. Germline values: CDR1 MNHNS, CDR2 SASEGT. The DNA of the CDR3 is TGTGCCAGCAGTGGGAACTTAATACAGGTTTATTCGTACGAGCAGTACTTC. Protein product: CASSGNLIQVYSYEQYF.

This clone was detected once. V is TRBV29-1 and J is TRBJ2-7; 10 bases fit TRBD2. CDR1 is SQVTM, CDR2 ANQGSEA, per germline. The CDR3 has 18 amino acids. V shed 4 bases, J shed 0 bases, and the junction held 15 bases outside the gene matches. CDR3 region: CSVVKGLAGVGPSYEQYF. The CDR3 DNA reads as TGCAGCGTTGTAAAGGGCCTAGCGGGAGTTGGGCCCTCCTACGAGCAGTACTTC.

This clone was seen just once. This chain connects TRBV6-6 to TRBJ2-3; D is undetermined. In germline, CDR1 is MNHNY, CDR2 SVGAGI (reference sequence). The CDR3 runs to 11 residues. The V end lost 6 bases, the J end lost 3 bases, and 4 bases lay between the germline ends. CDR3 residues: CASSQTDTQYF. Written as DNA, the CDR3 is TGTGCCAGCAGCCAGACAGATACGCAGTATTTT.

The rearrangement uses TRBV10-2 and TRBJ2-3, with 9 bases lining up with TRBD2. The CDR3 sequence is 15 residues long. Unmatched junction bases numbered 7, after V lost 6 bases and J lost 3 bases. Germline V lookup: CDR1 WSHSY, CDR2 SAAADI. Here the CDR3 reads CASRRASGETDTQYF. CDR3 nucleotide sequence: TGCGCCAGCAGGAGGGCTAGCGGGGAGACAGATACGCAGTATTTT.

This chain uses TRBV5-1 with TRBJ2-1, with 8 nucleotides matching TRBD2. Germline-derived CDR1 and CDR2 are SGHRS and YFSETQ. V trimming: 0 bases; J trimming: 8 bases; junction bases outside the gene matches: 7. This CDR3 comprises 15 residues. CDR3 in DNA: TGCGCCAGCAGCTTGGCTGGCGGGGGGCCCCATGAGCAGTTCTTC. Its translation: CASSLAGGGPHEQFF.

This clone came up a few times. The gene calls are TRBV4-3 and TRBJ1-1, with a weak D call TRBD1 (6 bases). Germline V CDR1 and CDR2: LGHNA, YSLEER. Trimming shortened V by 3 bases and J by 8 bases, and 13 bases separated the two germline ends. The CDR3 has 13 residues. The CDR3 nucleotides read TGCGCCAGCAGCCAGGTAGGGGGTACCGAAGCTTTCTTT. Its translation: CASSQVGGTEAFF.

The V call is TRBV6-5, the J call TRBJ1-4; 9 bases are shared with TRBD1. CDR3 length equals 15 residues. The germline V gene encodes CDR1 MNHEY and CDR2 SVGAGI. Germline trimming cut 0 bases from V and 7 bases from J; bases unmatched to any gene: 3. The CDR3 spells CASSYSTGGSEKLFF. CDR3 coding DNA: TGTGCCAGCAGTTACTCGACAGGGGGGAGTGAAAAACTGTTTTTT.

The chain combines TRBV7-9 with TRBJ1-1, with TRBD1 as a possible D gene (5 bases). Trimming left V 2 bases short and J 1 base short, with 17 bases between. Germline CDR1 is SEHNR and CDR2 is FQNEAQ (reference sequence). This CDR3 has 17 amino acids. In DNA form, the CDR3 reads TGTGCCAGCAGCTTAAAATTGCCTCTGGGGCGGAACACTGAAGCTTTCTTT. It specifies CASSLKLPLGRNTEAFF. The whole variable domain, remainder taken from reference TRBV7-9 and TRBJ1-1, is DTGVSQNPRHKITKRGQNVTFRCDPISEHNRLYWYRQTLGQGPEFLTYFQNEAQLEKSRLLSDRFSAERPKGSFSTLEIQRTEQGDSAMYLCASSLKLPLGRNTEAFFGQGTRLTVV.

The chain combines TRBV28 with TRBJ2-7; TRBD2 is a possible D gene (6 bases). V was trimmed by 3 bases and J by 4 bases, leaving 13 bases between them. CDR3 size: 14 residues. CDR1 MDHEN and CDR2 SYDVKM come from the germline V gene. The CDR3 is CASSLEGGWYEQYF. In nucleotides, the CDR3 is TGTGCCAGCAGTTTGGAGGGAGGATGGTACGAGCAGTACTTC.

On this clone: A junction end diverges from the germline sequence, so it may reflect a read error. The J gene is TRBJ2-1, the V gene TRBV12-5, with 10 bases lining up with TRBD2. CDR3 length: 13 residues. CDR1 and CDR2 (germline): LGHNT, FRNRAP. The CDR3 here is CASGLSLAGVEIF. CDR3 bases: TGTGCTAGTGGTTTGAGCCTAGCGGGAGTCGAGATCTTC.

This chain joins TRBV5-1 and TRBJ1-3; D not resolved. V was cut by 1 base and J by 0 bases, with 8 bases left in between. The CDR3 length is 15 residues. Germline V CDR1 and CDR2: SGHRS, YFSETQ. The CDR3 DNA reads TGCGCCAGCAGCTTGAGAGGGCCCTCTGGAAACACCATATATTTT. It translates to CASSLRGPSGNTIYF.

The genes are TRBV9 and TRBJ1-6; 12 nucleotides align to TRBD1. The junction had 0 bases not matched to a gene; V was cut back by 2 bases and J by 9 bases. The CDR3 contains 14 residues. Germline-derived CDR1 and CDR2 are SGDLS and YYNGEE. Here the CDR3 reads CASSVGQGASPLHF. Written as DNA, the CDR3 is TGTGCCAGCAGCGTGGGACAGGGGGCTTCACCCCTCCACTTT.

The rearrangement links TRBV6-1 to TRBJ1-1; no clear D. Trimming took 4 bases from V and 5 from J, leaving 14 bases between them. CDR1 is MNHNS and CDR2 is SASEGT in the germline V gene. The CDR3 loop spans 14 amino acids. CDR3 region: CASSVWEGRTEAFF. The CDR3 DNA is TGTGCCAGCAGTGTATGGGAAGGGAGAACTGAAGCTTTCTTT.

The sample holds one count of this clone. The gene calls are TRBV19 and TRBJ1-2, with D possibly being TRBD1 (6 bases). Per germline, CDR1 LNHDA and CDR2 SQIVND (reference sequence). This CDR3 region has 14 residues. V was cut by 3 bases and J by 6 bases, with 14 bases left in between. CDR3 in amino acids: CASSMVQGPNGYTF. CDR3 sequence (DNA): TGTGCCAGTAGTATGGTACAGGGACCCAATGGCTACACCTTC. The variable domain in full, completed from reference TRBV19 and TRBJ1-2, reads DGGITQSPKYLFRKEGQNVTLSCEQNLNHDAMYWYRQDPGQGLRLIYYSQIVNDFQKGDIAEGYSVSREKKESFPLTVTSAQKNPTAFYLCASSMVQGPNGYTFGSGTRLTVV.

The table lists this clone with a few counts. The chain joins TRBV7-2 to TRBJ1-1; D ambiguous. With 2 bases removed from V and 8 bases from J, the gap between germline ends came to 18 bases. Per germline, CDR1 SGHTA and CDR2 FQGNSA. CDR3 size: 15 residues. CDR3 coding DNA: TGTGCCAGCAGCTTAAGTCCCATCGGGATCGGGGAAGCTTTCTTT. It yields the protein CASSLSPIGIGEAFF.

This clone was seen once. The gene calls are TRBV5-4 and TRBJ1-1; D might be TRBD1 (6 bases). The CDR3 extends over 16 amino acids. CDR1 and CDR2 (germline): SGHNT, YYREEE (reference sequence). The ends were cut back, 0 bases at V and 1 base at J, with 13 bases in the middle. CDR3 coding DNA: TGTGCCAGCAGCTTGGGACTCCAGGGGTCGAACACTGAAGCTTTCTTT. It translates to CASSLGLQGSNTEAFF.

The chain is built from TRBV5-1 and TRBJ1-4, with 8 bases fitting TRBD1. CDR3 size: 15 residues. Germline V gene data show CDR1 as SGHRS and CDR2 as YFSETQ. Trimming cost V 4 bases and J 3 bases; bases outside gene matches: 5. This CDR3 reads CASSPDREANEKLFF. Written as DNA, the CDR3 is TGCGCCAGCAGCCCGGACAGGGAGGCTAATGAAAAACTGTTTTTT.

The chain uses TRBV6-5 and TRBJ1-2, with D possibly being TRBD1 (5 bases). Per germline, CDR1 MNHEY and CDR2 SVGAGI. With 4 bases removed from V and 2 bases from J, the gap between germline ends came to 14 bases. The CDR3 is 15 residues long. Here the CDR3 reads CASSSWDGLNYGYTF. The CDR3 region has the DNA TGTGCCAGCAGTTCGTGGGACGGACTAAACTATGGCTACACCTTC.

The chain recombines TRBV5-1 with TRBJ2-1, with 12 bases identical to TRBD2. The V gene's germline CDR1 is SGHRS and CDR2 YFSETQ. V dropped 5 bases and J dropped 2; count of bases not matched to a gene: 17. The CDR3 covers 20 residues. CDR3 loop: CASRFGFGTSGPSPYNEQFF. The CDR3 DNA reads TGCGCCAGCAGATTTGGGTTTGGGACTAGCGGGCCATCTCCCTACAATGAGCAGTTCTTC.

V and J are TRBV5-1 and TRBJ2-1; 7 bases match TRBD2. After removal of 2 bases from V and 5 bases from J, the junction contained 4 bases not matched to a gene. The CDR3 runs to 14 residues. Germline lookup yields CDR1 SGHRS and CDR2 YFSETQ. CDR3 DNA sequence: TGCGCCAGCAGCTTCGGGGGGTCCAACAATGAGCAGTTCTTC. Residues: CASSFGGSNNEQFF.

This clone was picked up one time. V usage is TRBV4-2 and J usage is TRBJ2-5; D is unclear. With 2 bases removed from V and 4 bases from J, the gap between germline ends came to 5 bases. Looked up from germline, CDR1 is LGHNA and CDR2 is YNFKEQ. This CDR3 comprises 12 residues. Here the CDR3 reads CASSQTGETQYF. CDR3 DNA sequence: TGTGCCAGCAGCCAAACTGGAGAGACCCAGTACTTC.

The genes are TRBV4-1 and TRBJ1-5; 8 bases are shared with TRBD1. The CDR3 length is 15 residues. Per the germline V gene, CDR1 is MGHRA and CDR2 is YSYEKL. With V trimmed by 4 bases and J by 1 base, 3 bases remained unmatched. CDR3 protein: CASSPRQGSNQPQHF. CDR3 nucleotide sequence: TGCGCCAGCAGCCCGAGACAGGGGAGCAATCAGCCCCAGCATTTT.

The rearrangement links TRBV7-2 to TRBJ2-7; TRBD2 agrees at 14 bases. The CDR3 extends over 17 amino acids. The germline V gene has CDR1 SGHTA and CDR2 FQGNSA. V dropped 6 bases and J dropped 4; count of bases not matched to a gene: 11. CDR3 residues: CASRKFPTSGGAYEQYF. In nucleotides, the CDR3 is TGTGCCAGCAGGAAGTTCCCGACTAGCGGGGGGGCGTACGAGCAGTACTTC.

The chain has TRBV5-1 and TRBJ2-7; 7 bases are a match to TRBD2. V gave up 7 bases and J gave up 9 bases; unmatched junction bases: 4. The germline CDR1 and CDR2 sequences are SGHRS and YFSETQ. CDR3 length: 10 amino acids. CDR3 DNA: TGCGCCAGCCGGGGGGAGAGGCAGTACTTC. It codes for CASRGERQYF. Based on the CDR3 plus reference TRBV5-1 and TRBJ2-7, the full variable domain is KAGVTQTPRYLIKTRGQQVTLSCSPISGHRSVSWYQQTPGQGLQFLFEYFSETQRNKGNFPGRFSGRQFSNSRSEMNVSTLELGDSALYLCASRGERQYFGPGTRLTVT.

This chain links TRBV28 with TRBJ2-3; TRBD2 agrees at 8 bases. The CDR3 is made up of 15 amino acids. Germline CDR1 is MDHEN and CDR2 is SYDVKM. V gave up 1 base and J gave up 3 bases; unmatched junction bases: 3. Written as DNA, the CDR3 is TGTGCCAGCAGTTTATTAGCGGGAACGACAGATACGCAGTATTTT. This encodes CASSLLAGTTDTQYF. Combining the CDR3 with reference TRBV28 and TRBJ2-3 gives the whole variable domain DVKVTQSSRYLVKRTGEKVFLECVQDMDHENMFWYRQDPGLGLRLIYFSYDVKMKEKGDIPEGYSVSREKKERFSLILESASTNQTSMYLCASSLLAGTTDTQYFGPGTRLTVL.

The chain's CDR3 is CASSLDRGNTEAFF. Written as DNA, the CDR3 is TGCGCCAGCAGCTTGGACAGGGGGAACACTGAAGCTTTCTTT. This sequence joins TRBV5-1 and TRBJ1-1; 7 bases are a match to TRBD1. V trimming: 0 bases; J trimming: 1 base; junction bases outside the gene matches: 0. Germline V lookup: CDR1 SGHRS, CDR2 YFSETQ. The CDR3 totals 14 residues.